These 18 T cell receptor beta chains originate from one sample sequenced in a study of T cell repertoires in cytomegalovirus infection. MiXCR, applied by TCRdb to the reads, yields one record per CDR3 protein. Of 300,000 to 400,000 distinct CDR3 sequences detected, roughly 20% appear once; the ten largest clones hold less than 9.5%. Input material: PBMCs. The source of these receptors is a human donor in good health (CMV status not recorded). Some clones in this sample may be carry-over from other donors' samples.

V gene TRBV7-2 combines with J gene TRBJ2-3; the D is unclear. V was cut by 6 bases and J by 2 bases, with 15 bases left in between. Per the germline V gene, CDR1 is SGHTA and CDR2 is FQGNSA. This CDR3 comprises 15 residues. The CDR3 DNA reads as TGTGCCAGCAGTACGTCCAAATCCCACACAGATACGCAGTATTTT. Translating gives CASSTSKSHTDTQYF.

This clonotype was counted many times. V and J are TRBV7-8 and TRBJ1-5, with D possibly matching TRBD1 (6 bases). The V gene's germline CDR1 is SGHVS and CDR2 FQNEAQ. The V gene lost 3 bases and the J gene lost 7 bases, with 13 bases spanning the gap. The CDR3 length is 14 residues. The CDR3 here is CASSFWAGVQPQHF. The CDR3 bases are TGTGCCAGCAGCTTCTGGGCAGGGGTCCAGCCCCAGCATTTT.

J is TRBJ2-3 and V is TRBV29-1; 7 bases are shared with TRBD2. V was pared by 4 bases and J by 2 bases, with 6 bases of the junction left unmatched. Germline CDR1 is SQVTM and CDR2 is ANQGSEA. This CDR3 has 14 residues. The CDR3 reads CSVGGGRTTDTQYF. In nucleotides, the CDR3 is TGCAGCGTTGGCGGCGGGAGAACCACAGATACGCAGTATTTT.

This clonotype was detected many times. The V and J genes are TRBV7-2 and TRBJ2-1; weak D call: TRBD1 (6 bases). The V and J ends lost 5 bases and 8 bases respectively, with 19 bases between them. The CDR3 covers 15 residues. CDR1 SGHTA and CDR2 FQGNSA come from the germline V gene. CDR3 protein: CASSPPPGEGYEQFF. CDR3 DNA sequence: TGTGCCAGCAGCCCCCCTCCAGGGGAAGGGTATGAGCAGTTCTTC.

This clonotype was observed many times. The V and J genes are TRBV28 and TRBJ2-3; 10 nucleotides line up with TRBD2. Germline V gene sequence: CDR1 MDHEN, CDR2 SYDVKM. There are 13 residues in the CDR3. With 11 bases clipped from V and 9 bases from J, the junction kept 11 bases outside the gene matches. The CDR3 DNA reads TGTGCCTGGAAAAGCGGGGGGGCCACAACGCAGTATTTT. The encoded protein is CAWKSGGATTQYF. The full variable domain, rest sourced from reference TRBV28 and TRBJ2-3, is DVKVTQSSRYLVKRTGEKVFLECVQDMDHENMFWYRQDPGLGLRLIYFSYDVKMKEKGDIPEGYSVSREKKERFSLILESASTNQTSMYLCAWKSGGATTQYFGPGTRLTVL.

This clonotype came up many times. The J gene is TRBJ2-7, the V gene TRBV12-5; D ambiguous. V dropped 5 bases and J dropped 2 bases, with 4 bases sitting between them. The CDR3 has 11 residues. CDR1 and CDR2 (germline): LGHNT, FRNRAP. CDR3 in amino acids: CASGPAYEQYF. The CDR3 DNA reads as TGTGCTAGTGGTCCAGCCTACGAGCAGTACTTC.

There are many counts of this clonotype. The chain uses TRBV7-2 and TRBJ2-3; maybe TRBD2 (5 bases). CDR3 length: 15 amino acids. CDR1 is SGHTA, CDR2 FQGNSA, per germline. The V end lost 6 bases, the J end lost 1 base, and 14 bases lay between the germline ends. The CDR3 nucleotides are TGTGCCAGCAGTTACCGAGGGCCACGCACAGATACGCAGTATTTT. Its protein product is CASSYRGPRTDTQYF.

The chain has TRBV5-6 and TRBJ1-2; D gene unclear. CDR3 length: 14 amino acids. V lost 2 bases and J lost 4, with 12 bases in between. The V gene's germline CDR1 is SGHDT and CDR2 YYEEEE. CDR3 bases: TGTGCCAGCAGCTTTGATGACGGCCTCTATGGCTACACCTTC. Amino acids: CASSFDDGLYGYTF. The variable domain in full, with the rest retrieved from reference TRBV5-6 and TRBJ1-2, is DAGVTQSPTHLIKTRGQQVTLRCSPKSGHDTVSWYQQALGQGPQFIFQYYEEEERQRGNFPDRFSGHQFPNYSSELNVNALLLGDSALYLCASSFDDGLYGYTFGSGTRLTVV.

The V and J genes are TRBV11-2 and TRBJ2-5, with 7 bases aligning to TRBD2. J was trimmed by 1 base and V by 5 bases; bases with no gene match: 7. The CDR3 covers 15 residues. From germline, CDR1 is SGHAT and CDR2 FQNNGV. CDR3 in DNA: TGTGCCAGCAGCAAAAAGGGACTATTCCAAGAGACCCAGTACTTC. This encodes CASSKKGLFQETQYF.

The rearrangement uses TRBV5-4 and TRBJ2-1; D is unclear. Per the germline V gene, CDR1 is SGHNT and CDR2 is YYREEE (reference sequence). The ends were cut back, 5 bases at V and 5 bases at J, with 8 bases in the middle. The CDR3 runs to 12 residues. The CDR3 loop is CASRMTDNEQFF. The DNA of the CDR3 is TGTGCCAGCAGGATGACTGACAATGAGCAGTTCTTC.

This clonotype has just a few counts. This rearrangement joins TRBV27 to TRBJ1-5; D not certain. V shed 11 bases and J shed 3 bases, with 14 bases lying between them. This CDR3 is built from 13 residues. CDR1 MNHEY and CDR2 SMNVEV come from the germline V gene (reference sequence). The CDR3 protein is CAAGRAPNQPQHF. Here the CDR3 DNA reads TGTGCCGCGGGGAGGGCTCCCAATCAGCCCCAGCATTTT.

The gene calls are TRBV6-2 or TRBV6-3 and TRBJ2-1, with D perhaps matching TRBD2 (6 bases). The V gene lost 6 bases and the J gene lost 3 bases, with 15 bases spanning the gap. In germline, CDR1 is MNHEY, CDR2 SVGEGT. The CDR3 extends over 15 amino acids. The CDR3 here is CASSMDWGLYNEQFF. The CDR3 bases are TGTGCCAGCAGCATGGACTGGGGACTCTACAATGAGCAGTTCTTC.

Comment on this clonotype: The junction departs from the called germline gene at one end, perhaps through a read error. V is TRBV19 and J is TRBJ2-1; D not resolved. The CDR3 is 14 residues long. In germline, CDR1 is LNHDA, CDR2 SQIVND (reference sequence). The chain's CDR3 is CASTGWSSYNEQLF. CDR3 nucleotides: TGTGCCAGTACTGGCTGGAGCTCCTACAATGAGCAGTTATTC.

The chain couples TRBV25-1 to TRBJ2-2; 8 positions match TRBD2. Germline CDR1 MGHDK, CDR2 SYGVNS. V was clipped by 8 bases and J by 4 bases; unmatched bases: 3. This CDR3 is built from 13 residues. CDR3 coding DNA: TGTGCCAGCGGAGCGGGAGTCACCGGGGAGCTGTTTTTT. It yields the protein CASGAGVTGELFF.

The V call is TRBV6-6, the J call TRBJ2-7; D is possibly TRBD1 (5 bases). This CDR3 spans 13 amino acids. Germline assignment: CDR1 MNHNY and CDR2 SVGAGI (reference sequence). Trimming stripped 5 bases from V and 2 bases from J, with 10 bases between. The CDR3: CASSRGLTYEQYF. The DNA of the CDR3 is TGTGCCAGCAGTAGGGGCTTAACCTACGAGCAGTACTTC.

With regard to this clonotype: It may be a read error: a sequence one base away is much more abundant. The V and J genes are TRBV7-9 and TRBJ2-5; TRBD2 is a possible D gene (5 bases). CDR1 and CDR2 (germline): SEHNR, FQNEAQ (reference sequence). CDR3 length equals 14 residues. The CDR3 loop reads CASSTGPPRETRYF. The CDR3 coding sequence is TGTGCCAGCAGCACCGGACCCCCAAGGGAGACCCGGTACTTC. Together with reference TRBV7-9 and TRBJ2-5, the CDR3 gives the full variable domain: DTGVSQNPRHKITKRGQNVTFRCDPISEHNRLYWYRQTLGQGPEFLTYFQNEAQLEKSRLLSDRFSAERPKGSFSTLEIQRTEQGDSAMYLCASSTGPPRETRYFGPGTRLLVL.

This clonotype was counted many times. V gene TRBV20-1 combines with J gene TRBJ2-1; no firm D call. The CDR3 contains 14 residues. Germline V gives CDR1 DFQATT, CDR2 SNEGSKA (reference sequence). With 6 bases removed from V and 2 bases from J, the gap between germline ends came to 14 bases. DNA for the CDR3: TGCAGTGCAGGGCCGGGTCCAGCCTACAATGAGCAGTTCTTC. Amino acids: CSAGPGPAYNEQFF.

The chain links TRBV6-6 to TRBJ1-1; 7 positions match TRBD1. Losses at the gene ends were 7 bases for V and 0 bases for J; bases not matched to a gene: 8. Germline-derived CDR1 and CDR2 are MNHNY and SVGAGI (reference sequence). This CDR3 is 15 amino acids long. The CDR3 region is CASNPQDRMNTEAFF. CDR3 bases: TGTGCCAGCAATCCTCAGGACAGGATGAACACTGAAGCTTTCTTT.